This T cell receptor (beta chain) was sequenced during a study of cytomegalovirus exposure and HLA in healthy donors. The PCR was carried out with 60 Vbeta primers and 13 Jbeta primers. Only in-frame clones appear in the TCRdb table, and some are missing; sequencing was by immunoSEQ multiplex PCR. The repertoire consists of under 150,000 clones, with roughly four fifths occurring once and the leading ten covering 0.95% to 1.5%. Findings and caveats of the study: Reports described diagnosis of cytomegalovirus status by the classifier as highly specific and sensitive. Later genetic work tied a missense DCLRE1C variant to beta-chain V and J trimming. Most of the CMV-associated TCR beta chains (in a later analysis) appeared to be HLA-restricted. Most TCRs appeared rarely, but some public TCRs recurred in many donors.

This clone was detected only a few times. Its antigen is still unknown. The specimen sequenced was PBMCs. The source of this sequence is a boy aged 10-17 years in good health and CMV-seronegative.

The CDR3 coding sequence is TGTGCCTTCGGGGGGAGTTCAGCCTACGAGCAGTACTTC. Its protein product is CAFGGSSAYEQYF. The chain uses TRBV5-4 and TRBJ2-7; 7 bases are shared with TRBD2. The length of the CDR3 is 13 residues. The trim removed 10 bases at V and 2 bases at J, leaving 9 bases unmatched. Germline CDR1 reads SGHNT; CDR2 reads YYREEE (reference sequence).